Shown below are 8 T cell receptor beta chains from a single sample sequenced in a study of blood T cell repertoires in COVID-19. TCRdb's copy holds only in-frame clones and misses some; the assay was immunoSEQ multiplex PCR. The sample holds around 250,000 clones; approximately 86% are singletons and the top ten take 1.5% to 2%. The specimen sequenced was PBMCs or T cells enriched from blood (not recorded which). Source of these receptors: a woman aged 50 to 65 who had recovered from COVID-19.

V usage is TRBV7-9 and J usage is TRBJ2-5; the match to TRBD2 covers 7 bases. V gave up 5 bases and J gave up 5 bases; unmatched junction bases: 14. The germline V gene encodes CDR1 SEHNR and CDR2 FQNEAQ (reference sequence). The CDR3 has 16 amino acids. The CDR3 DNA reads as TGTGCCAGCAGCCCACCCGCTAGCGGAGTAGAGGAGACCCAGTACTTC. Translating it yields CASSPPASGVEETQYF.

In regard to this clone: Sequence at one end of the junction differs from germline and may be a read error. The gene calls are TRBV7-9 and TRBJ2-3; 8 nucleotides line up with TRBD1. CDR1 SEHNR and CDR2 FQNEAQ come from the germline V gene (reference sequence). This CDR3 comprises 13 residues. CDR3 nucleotide sequence: TGCGCGGGCGACAGGGGATGGTCAGATACGCAGTATTTT. It codes for CAGDRGWSDTQYF.

The chain combines TRBV21-1 with TRBJ2-7; the D call of TRBD1 is as the table states it, not checked on the DNA. TRBV21-1 is designated a pseudogene. This CDR3 spans 17 amino acids. CDR3 DNA sequence: TGTGCCAGCAGCGAAGGACGACAGGCCTTGAAGGTCTACGAGCAGTACTTC. Its translation: CASSEGRQALKVYEQYF.

The chain uses TRBV5-5 and TRBJ1-2, with 10 bases identical to TRBD1. Germline-derived CDR1 and CDR2 are SGHKS and YYEKEE (reference sequence). With 4 bases clipped from V and 4 bases from J, the junction kept 10 bases outside the gene matches. The CDR3 consists of 16 residues. DNA for the CDR3: TGTGCCAGCAGCCCCGTTGGGACAGGGGCGGCCTATGGCTACACCTTC. As protein: CASSPVGTGAAYGYTF.

The chain carries TRBV19 and TRBJ1-5; TRBD1 might be the D (5 bases). Germline V lookup: CDR1 LNHDA, CDR2 SQIVND (reference sequence). V was clipped by 1 base and J by 2 bases, with 6 bases between them. This CDR3 comprises 14 residues. CDR3 loop: CASSIVGGNQPQHF. The DNA for the CDR3 is TGTGCCAGTAGTATAGTAGGGGGCAATCAGCCCCAGCATTTT.

CDR3 DNA sequence: TGTGCCAGCGGACTAGCGGGAGTCGCTGGCAGGGAGCTGTTTTTT. Translated: CASGLAGVAGRELFF. The chain combines TRBV6-5 with TRBJ2-2; TRBD2 matches at 13 bases. V was clipped by 8 bases and J by 9 bases; unmatched bases: 9. The germline CDR1 and CDR2 sequences are MNHEY and SVGAGI. The CDR3 runs 15 residues.

The V and J genes are TRBV2 and TRBJ1-5; maybe TRBD1 (6 bases). CDR3 length: 15 amino acids. Germline V gene data show CDR1 as SNHLY and CDR2 as FYNNEI. Trimming pared 5 bases from V and 7 bases from J, leaving 18 bases between. CDR3 residues: CASSPTGSGGQPQHF. CDR3 bases: TGTGCCAGCAGTCCCACAGGGTCGGGTGGGCAGCCCCAGCATTTT.

The chain combines TRBV5-1 with TRBJ1-1, with no clear D. V lost 0 bases, J lost 4 bases, and 10 bases lay in between. The CDR3 runs 14 residues. Germline CDR1 reads SGHRS; CDR2 reads YFSETQ. The CDR3 spells CASSLAGSGTEAFF. In DNA form, the CDR3 reads TGCGCCAGCAGCTTGGCGGGTTCGGGCACTGAAGCTTTCTTT.